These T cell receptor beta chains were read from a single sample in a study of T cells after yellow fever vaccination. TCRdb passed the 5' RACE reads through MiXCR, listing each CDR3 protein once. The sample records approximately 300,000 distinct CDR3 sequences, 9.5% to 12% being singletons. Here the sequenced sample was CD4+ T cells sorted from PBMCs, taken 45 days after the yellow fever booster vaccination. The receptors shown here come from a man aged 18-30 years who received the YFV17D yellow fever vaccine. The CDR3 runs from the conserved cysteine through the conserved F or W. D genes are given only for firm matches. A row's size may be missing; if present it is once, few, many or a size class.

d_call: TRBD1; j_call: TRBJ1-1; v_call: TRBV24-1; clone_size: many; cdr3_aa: CATSDSIGTGKGSPASAFF; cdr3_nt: TGTGCCACCAGTGATTCTATCGGGACAGGAAAAGGAAGTCCGGCTAGTGCTTTCTTT
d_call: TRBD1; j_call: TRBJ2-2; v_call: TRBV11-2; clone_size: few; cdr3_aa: CASSPTGVAAGELFF; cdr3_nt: TGTGCCAGCAGCCCTACAGGGGTAGCCGCCGGGGAGCTGTTTTTT
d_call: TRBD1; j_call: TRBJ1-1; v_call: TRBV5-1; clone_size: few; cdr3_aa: CASSPSAGGMNTEAFF; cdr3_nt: TGCGCCAGCAGCCCGAGTGCAGGGGGCATGAACACTGAAGCTTTCTTT
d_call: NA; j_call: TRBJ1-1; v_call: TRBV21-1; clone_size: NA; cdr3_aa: CASSIGASSFPGLRGRTEAFF; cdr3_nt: TGTGCCAGCAGCATAGGAGCGTCATCGTTTCCGGGCCTCCGGGGGAGGACTGAAGCTTTCTTT
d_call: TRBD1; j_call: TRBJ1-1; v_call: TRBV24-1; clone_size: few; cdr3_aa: CATSDERTGNTEAFF; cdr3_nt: TGTGCCACCAGTGATGAACGGACAGGGAACACTGAAGCTTTCTTT
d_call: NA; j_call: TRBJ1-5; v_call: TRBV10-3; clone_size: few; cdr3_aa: CAISESNPGNQPQHF; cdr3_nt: TGTGCCATCAGTGAGTCGAATCCAGGGAACCAGCCCCAGCATTTT
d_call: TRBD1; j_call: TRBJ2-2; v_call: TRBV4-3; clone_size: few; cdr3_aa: CASSQEAGGRSPGELFF; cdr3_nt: TGCGCCAGCAGCCAAGAAGCAGGGGGTAGGTCGCCCGGGGAGCTGTTTTTT
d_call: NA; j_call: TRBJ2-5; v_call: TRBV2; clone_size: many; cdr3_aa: CASSVETQYF; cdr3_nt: TGTGCCAGCAGTGTGGAGACCCAGTACTTC
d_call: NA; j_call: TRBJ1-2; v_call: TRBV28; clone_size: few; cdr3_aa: CASKIGGEGYTF; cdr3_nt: TGTGCCAGCAAGATTGGAGGGGAGGGCTACACCTTC
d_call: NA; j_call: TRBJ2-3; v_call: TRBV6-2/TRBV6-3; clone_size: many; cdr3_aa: CASSYGGTDTQYF; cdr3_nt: TGTGCCAGCAGTTACGGGGGCACAGATACGCAGTATTTT
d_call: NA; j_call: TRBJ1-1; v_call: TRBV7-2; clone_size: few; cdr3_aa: CASSGRQGLTEAFF; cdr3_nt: TGTGCCAGCAGCGGCAGGCAGGGGCTTACTGAAGCTTTCTTT
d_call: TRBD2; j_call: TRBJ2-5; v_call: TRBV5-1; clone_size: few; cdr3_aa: CASRPGGYQETQYF; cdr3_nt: TGCGCCAGCAGACCCGGGGGGTACCAAGAGACCCAGTACTTC
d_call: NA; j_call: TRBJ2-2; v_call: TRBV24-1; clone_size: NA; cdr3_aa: CATRGGAGTGELFF; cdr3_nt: TGTGCCACCAGAGGGGGGGCCGGCACCGGGGAGCTGTTTTTT
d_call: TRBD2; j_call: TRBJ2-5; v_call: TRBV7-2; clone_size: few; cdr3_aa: CASKRGGAGETQYF; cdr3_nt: TGTGCCAGCAAGCGCGGGGGGGCCGGGGAGACCCAGTACTTC
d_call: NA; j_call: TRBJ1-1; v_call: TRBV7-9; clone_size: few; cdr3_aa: CASSPPMRANTEAFF; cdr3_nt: TGTGCCAGCAGCCCGCCTATGAGGGCGAACACTGAAGCTTTCTTT
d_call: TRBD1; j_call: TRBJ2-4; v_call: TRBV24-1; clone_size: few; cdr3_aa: CATSDSRQGRNIQYF; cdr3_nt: TGTGCCACCAGTGACTCAAGACAGGGGAGAAACATTCAGTACTTC
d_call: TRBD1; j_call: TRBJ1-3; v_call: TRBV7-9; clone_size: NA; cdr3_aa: CASSRTGQTGNTIYF; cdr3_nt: TGTGCCAGCAGCCGGACAGGGCAGACTGGAAACACCATATATTTT
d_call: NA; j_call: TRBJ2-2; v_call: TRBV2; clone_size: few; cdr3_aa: CASSDRANTGELFF; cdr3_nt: TGTGCCAGCAGTGACAGGGCAAACACCGGGGAGCTGTTTTTT
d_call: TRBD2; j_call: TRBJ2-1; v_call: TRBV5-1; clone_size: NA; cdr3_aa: CASSLASGGHYNEQFF; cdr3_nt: TGCGCCAGCAGCTTGGCTAGCGGGGGCCACTACAATGAGCAGTTCTTC
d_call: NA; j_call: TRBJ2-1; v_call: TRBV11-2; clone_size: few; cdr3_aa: CASSPTHTSTYNEQFF; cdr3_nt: TGTGCCAGCAGCCCAACGCATACAAGTACCTACAATGAGCAGTTCTTC
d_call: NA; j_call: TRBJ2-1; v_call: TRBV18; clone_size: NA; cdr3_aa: CASSPPSSSYNEQFF; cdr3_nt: TGTGCCAGCTCACCGCCGTCGAGCTCCTACAATGAGCAGTTCTTC
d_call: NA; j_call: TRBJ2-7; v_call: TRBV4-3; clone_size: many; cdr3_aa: CASSQGYQESYEQYF; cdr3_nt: TGCGCCAGCAGCCAAGGCTATCAGGAGAGCTACGAGCAGTACTTC
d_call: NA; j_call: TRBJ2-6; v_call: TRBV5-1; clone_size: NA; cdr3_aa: CASSLGRGPGANVLTF; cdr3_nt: TGCGCCAGCAGTTTGGGACGGGGGCCAGGGGCCAACGTCCTGACTTTC
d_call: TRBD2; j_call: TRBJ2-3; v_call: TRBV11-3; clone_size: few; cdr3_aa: CASSIGLAETDTQYF; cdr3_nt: TGTGCCAGCAGCATTGGACTAGCGGAGACAGATACGCAGTATTTT
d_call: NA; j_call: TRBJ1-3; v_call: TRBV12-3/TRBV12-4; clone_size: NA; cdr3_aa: CASSLRGDTIYF; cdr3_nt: TGTGCCAGCAGTTTAAGAGGTGACACCATATATTTT
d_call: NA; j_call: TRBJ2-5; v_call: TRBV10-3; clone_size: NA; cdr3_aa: CAIRDPGSTQVTQYF; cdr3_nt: TGTGCCATCAGAGACCCAGGCAGCACCCAAGTGACCCAGTACTTC
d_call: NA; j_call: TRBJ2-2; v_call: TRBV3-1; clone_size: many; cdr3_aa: CASSPQTGELFF; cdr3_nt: TGTGCCAGCAGCCCACAGACCGGGGAGCTGTTTTTT
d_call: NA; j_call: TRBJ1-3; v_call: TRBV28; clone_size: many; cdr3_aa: CASSFVGTWERTSGNTIYF; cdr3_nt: TGTGCCAGCAGTTTTGTAGGGACGTGGGAAAGAACCTCTGGAAACACCATATATTTT
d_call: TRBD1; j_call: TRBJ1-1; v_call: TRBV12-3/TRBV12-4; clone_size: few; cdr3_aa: CASSTDREKDTEAFF; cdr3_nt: TGTGCCAGCAGTACCGACAGGGAAAAGGACACTGAAGCTTTCTTT
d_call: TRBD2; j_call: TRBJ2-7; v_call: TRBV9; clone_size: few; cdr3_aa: CASSVGTSGVYEQYF; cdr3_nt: TGTGCCAGCAGCGTAGGAACTAGCGGGGTCTACGAGCAGTACTTC
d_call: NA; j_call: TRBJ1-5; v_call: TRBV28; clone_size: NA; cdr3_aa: CASRPSGQFDQPQHF; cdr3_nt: TGTGCCAGCAGACCAAGCGGACAGTTTGATCAGCCCCAGCATTTT
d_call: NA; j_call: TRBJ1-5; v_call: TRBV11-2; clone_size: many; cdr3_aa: CASSREENQPQHF; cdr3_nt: TGTGCCAGCAGCCGTGAGGAGAATCAGCCCCAGCATTTT
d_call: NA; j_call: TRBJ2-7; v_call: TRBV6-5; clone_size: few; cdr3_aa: CASRTGQELTYEQYF; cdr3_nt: TGTGCCAGCAGGACCGGGCAGGAGCTGACCTACGAGCAGTACTTC
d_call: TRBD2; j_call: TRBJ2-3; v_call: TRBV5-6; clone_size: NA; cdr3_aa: CASSQAGGREDTQYF; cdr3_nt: TGTGCCAGCAGCCAAGCGGGGGGGCGAGAAGATACGCAGTATTTT
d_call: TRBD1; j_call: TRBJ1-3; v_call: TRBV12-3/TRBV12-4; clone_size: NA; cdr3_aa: CASSLSGQGTGNTIYF; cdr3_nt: TGTGCCAGCAGTTTATCGGGACAGGGTACCGGAAACACCATATATTTT
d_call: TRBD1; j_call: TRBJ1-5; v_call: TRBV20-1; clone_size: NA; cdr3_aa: CSAPSAETGGLRPQHF; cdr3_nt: TGCAGTGCTCCCTCAGCGGAGACAGGGGGTTTACGGCCCCAGCATTTT
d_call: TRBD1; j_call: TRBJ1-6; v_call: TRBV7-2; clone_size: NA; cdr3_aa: CASSFAQQGTNSPLHF; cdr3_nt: TGTGCCAGCAGCTTCGCCCAACAGGGGACAAATTCACCCCTCCACTTT
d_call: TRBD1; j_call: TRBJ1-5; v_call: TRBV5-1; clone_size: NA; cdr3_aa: CASSHGQGGPQHF; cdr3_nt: TGCGCCAGCAGCCACGGACAGGGGGGGCCCCAGCATTTT
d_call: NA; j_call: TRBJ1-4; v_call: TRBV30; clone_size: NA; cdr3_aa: CAWSVSTGLFF; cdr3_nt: TGTGCCTGGAGTGTATCAACGGGACTGTTTTTT
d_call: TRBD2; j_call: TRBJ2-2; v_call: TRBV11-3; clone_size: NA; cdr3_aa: CASSLGSSGARAGELFF; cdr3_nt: TGTGCCAGCAGCTTAGGATCGAGCGGGGCTCGGGCCGGGGAGCTGTTTTTT
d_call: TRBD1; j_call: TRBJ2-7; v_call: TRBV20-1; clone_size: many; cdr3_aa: CSAMGQSYEQYF; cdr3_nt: TGCAGTGCTATGGGACAGTCCTACGAGCAGTACTTC
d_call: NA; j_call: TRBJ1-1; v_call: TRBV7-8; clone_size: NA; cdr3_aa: CASSPNRVTNTEAFF; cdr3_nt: TGTGCCAGCAGCCCCAACAGGGTAACGAACACTGAAGCTTTCTTT